This entry is about one T cell receptor beta chain. The sample is drawn from a study of blood T cell repertoires in COVID-19. Study background: Sites across the United States, Italy and Spain contributed samples from acute and convalescent COVID-19. T cells, B-cell-depleted T cells, or PBMCs provided the cDNA or gDNA that served as material.

Original processing notes: Nucleated cell counts were estimated from reference gene primer amplification. Some clones are missing from TCRdb's copy, which holds only in-frame ones; the method was immunoSEQ multiplex PCR. The V and J calls and clone size were taken over from that table, and D and trimming were inferred from the DNA. The sample yields under 300,000 clones, about four fifths seen once. The CDR3 runs to 15 residues. Trimming took 2 bases from V and 0 from J, leaving 9 bases between them. Germline CDR1 and CDR2: SGHRS and YFSETQ. The chain has TRBV5-1 and TRBJ1-3, with D hard to call. The TCR sequence derives from a woman aged 18-35 years with acute or convalescent COVID-19. Source material: peripheral blood. CDR3 residues: CASSLSGSSGNTIYF. CDR3 coding DNA: TGCGCCAGCAGCTTATCAGGCAGCTCTGGAAACACCATATATTTT. The full variable domain, completed using reference TRBV5-1 and TRBJ1-3, is KAGVTQTPRYLIKTRGQQVTLSCSPISGHRSVSWYQQTPGQGLQFLFEYFSETQRNKGNFPGRFSGRQFSNSRSEMNVSTLELGDSALYLCASSLSGSSGNTIYFGEGSWLTVV.